The 20 T cell receptor beta chains below were found in one sample sequenced in a study of CD8 T cells in ankylosing spondylitis. One entry per CDR3 protein results from TCRdb running MiXCR on the 5' RACE reads. This sample has 100,000 to 150,000 distinct CDR3 sequences, with around 13% found just once. Specimen: blood, either unsorted or a sorted T cell fraction (not recorded which). The receptors originated from a female donor with ankylosing spondylitis or in good health (not recorded which).

Comment on this clonotype: A much more abundant neighbour one base away suggests this may be a read error. The V gene is TRBV29-1, the J gene TRBJ2-5, with D uncertain. The germline gives CDR1 SQVTM, CDR2 ANQGSEA. V dropped 3 bases and J dropped 2 bases, with 7 bases sitting between them. CDR3 size: 12 residues. The CDR3 bases are TGCAGCGTTGACTACCTTCAAGAGACCCAGTACTTC. It encodes CSVDYLQETQYF.

The gene calls are TRBV10-3 and TRBJ2-6; D gene unclear. Trimming took off 0 bases at V and 4 bases at J, with 10 bases between the two ends. The germline V gene encodes CDR1 ENHRY and CDR2 SYGVKD. The CDR3 covers 16 residues. The CDR3 is CAISESMYGGANVLTF. As DNA, the CDR3 is TGTGCCATCAGTGAGTCGATGTATGGGGGGGCCAACGTCCTGACTTTC.

The V gene is TRBV18, the J gene TRBJ1-3, with D perhaps TRBD1 (6 bases). The CDR3 runs 16 residues. Germline CDR1 and CDR2: KGHSH and LQKENI. V shed 3 bases and J shed 0 bases, with 12 bases lying between them. The CDR3 DNA follows: TGTGCCAGCTCACCGAAGGGACACACCTCTGGAAACACCATATATTTT. Translated, it gives CASSPKGHTSGNTIYF. Complete variable domain (other parts from reference TRBV18 and TRBJ1-3): NAGVMQNPRHLVRRRGQEARLRCSPMKGHSHVYWYRQLPEEGLKFMVYLQKENIIDESGMPKERFSAEFPKEGPSILRIQQVVRGDSAAYFCASSPKGHTSGNTIYFGEGSWLTVV.

There are a few counts of this clonotype. This chain uses TRBV7-9 with TRBJ2-4; possibly TRBD1 for D (6 bases). The CDR3 runs to 11 residues. Germline lookup yields CDR1 SEHNR and CDR2 FQNEAQ (reference sequence). Trimming shortened V by 5 bases and J by 7 bases, and 6 bases separated the two germline ends. DNA for the CDR3: TGTGCCAGCAGCACAGGGAACATTCAGTACTTC. Protein product: CASSTGNIQYF.

This clonotype came up a few times. The CDR3 is CASSVARGGVDTQYF. CDR3 coding DNA: TGTGCCAGCAGTGTGGCACGAGGGGGCGTAGATACGCAGTATTTT. The V call is TRBV28, the J call TRBJ2-3; 7 nucleotides match TRBD1. There are 15 residues in the CDR3. Germline-derived CDR1 and CDR2 are MDHEN and SYDVKM. J gave up 5 bases and V 5 bases, and 10 bases lay outside the gene matches.

A few counts support this clonotype. A junction end diverges from the germline sequence, so it may reflect a read error. The chain links TRBV7-6 to TRBJ2-1, with TRBD2 identical over 9 bases. This CDR3 is 17 amino acids long. CDR1 is SGHVS and CDR2 is FNYEAQ in the germline V gene. The chain's CDR3 is CASSVASAGGHRSEQFF. CDR3 coding DNA: TGTGCCAGCAGCGTAGCCTCGGCGGGGGGGCATCGAAGTGAGCAGTTCTTC.

The chain combines TRBV6-6 with TRBJ1-1; 10 bases are shared with TRBD1. The germline V gene encodes CDR1 MNHNY and CDR2 SVGAGI (reference sequence). The CDR3 runs 13 residues. With 6 bases clipped from V and 7 bases from J, the junction kept 5 bases outside the gene matches. In DNA form, the CDR3 reads TGTGCCAGCAGGGCGGGACAGGGGATTGAAGCTTTCTTT. It yields the protein CASRAGQGIEAFF.

The table lists this clonotype with many counts. The chain recombines TRBV29-1 with TRBJ2-3; 8 bases are a match to TRBD1. The CDR3 totals 14 residues. Losses at the gene ends were 5 bases for V and 6 bases for J; bases not matched to a gene: 10. Germline values: CDR1 SQVTM, CDR2 ANQGSEA. The DNA for the CDR3 is TGCAGCGTTAAGGAGGACAGGGCATACGATACGCAGTATTTT. Residues: CSVKEDRAYDTQYF.

The table lists this clonotype with many counts. The rearrangement joins TRBV12-3 or TRBV12-4 to TRBJ1-1, with D unresolved. V lost 1 base and J 1 base, leaving 4 bases between the germline ends. The CDR3 extends over 13 amino acids. CDR3 DNA: TGTGCCAGCAGTTTAGGGCGGAACACTGAAGCTTTCTTT. It is translated as CASSLGRNTEAFF.

The CDR3 region has the DNA TGCGCCAGCAGCTTGGAGGTAGCGGGCGCCTACAATGAGCAGTTCTTC. Amino acid sequence: CASSLEVAGAYNEQFF. The chain joins TRBV5-1 to TRBJ2-1; TRBD2 agrees at 7 bases. The junction had 5 bases not matched to a gene; V was cut back by 0 bases and J by 2 bases. Germline CDR1 and CDR2: SGHRS and YFSETQ. The CDR3 covers 16 residues.

Details on this clonotype: This sequence may be a read error, since a much larger clone differs from it by one base. The chain has TRBV12-3 or TRBV12-4 and TRBJ1-2, with D perhaps TRBD1 (6 bases). CDR3 length: 12 residues. CDR3 amino acids: CASSRTGYDYTF. In nucleotides, the CDR3 is TGTGCCAGCAGCCGAACAGGGTATGACTACACCTTC.

The chain combines TRBV19 with TRBJ2-7; the match to TRBD2 covers 7 bases. Germline V gene lookup returns CDR1 LNHDA and CDR2 SQIVND (reference sequence). With 5 bases clipped from V and 4 bases from J, the junction kept 11 bases outside the gene matches. This CDR3 region has 15 residues. The CDR3 DNA is TGTGCCAGTAGTCCCTTTGGCGGGAGAGGGTACGAGCAGTACTTC. Translating it yields CASSPFGGRGYEQYF.

This clonotype was detected ten times or more. The genes are TRBV2 and TRBJ2-4, with D hard to call. Per germline, CDR1 SNHLY and CDR2 FYNNEI. The CDR3 is 15 amino acids. Trimming stripped 7 bases from V and 1 base from J, with 14 bases between. The CDR3 here is CASNPLKRAKNIQYF. The DNA of the CDR3 is TGTGCCAGCAACCCTTTGAAGAGGGCCAAAAACATTCAGTACTTC.

This clonotype was picked up one time. A read error may explain this, as a much larger clone is one base away. The rearrangement uses TRBV15 and TRBJ2-1, with no clear D. The CDR3 is 12 amino acids. CDR1 is LNHNV, CDR2 YYDKDF, per germline (reference sequence). DNA of the CDR3: TGTGCCACCAGCAGAGATCGGAATGACCAGTTCTTC. Its protein is CATSRDRNDQFF.

This clonotype was detected only a few times. This sequence joins TRBV3-1 and TRBJ2-3, with D perhaps matching TRBD1 or TRBD2 (5 bases each). From germline, CDR1 is LGHDT and CDR2 YNNKEL (reference sequence). This CDR3 spans 16 amino acids. V dropped 1 base and J dropped 2 bases, with 13 bases sitting between them. CDR3: CASSQVFEGNTDTQYF. CDR3 in DNA: TGTGCCAGCAGCCAAGTCTTTGAGGGGAACACAGATACGCAGTATTTT.

This clonotype was detected many times. This chain connects TRBV29-1 to TRBJ2-1, with TRBD2 matching over 8 bases. CDR1 is SQVTM, CDR2 ANQGSEA, per germline. With 0 bases clipped from V and 10 bases from J, the junction kept 14 bases outside the gene matches. This CDR3 comprises 16 residues. The CDR3 is CSVEDPRAGGVGEQFF. In nucleotides, the CDR3 is TGCAGCGTTGAAGATCCGAGGGCGGGAGGTGTGGGGGAGCAGTTCTTC.

This clonotype was detected only a few times. The chain combines TRBV29-1 with TRBJ2-5; D possibly corresponds to TRBD2 (6 bases). Trimming removed 4 bases from V and 5 bases from J, with 14 bases in between. The CDR3 runs 13 residues. Germline-derived CDR1 and CDR2 are SQVTM and ANQGSEA. The CDR3 here is CSVVPSVGETQYF. The CDR3 region has the DNA TGCAGCGTTGTCCCTAGCGTGGGGGAGACCCAGTACTTC.

This clonotype has only a few counts. The rearrangement links TRBV5-1 to TRBJ1-3; D not certain. The CDR3 totals 15 residues. Germline lookup yields CDR1 SGHRS and CDR2 YFSETQ. Trimming cost V 4 bases and J 0 bases, with 11 bases left between them. CDR3 DNA: TGCGCCAGCAGCCTGGATACAACCTCTGGAAACACCATATATTTT. Protein: CASSLDTTSGNTIYF.

This clonotype was counted at least ten times. This chain uses TRBV7-2 with TRBJ1-5; 9 bases agree with TRBD1. Germline values: CDR1 SGHTA, CDR2 FQGNSA. The CDR3 has 14 amino acids. V lost 3 bases, J lost 5 bases, and 2 bases stayed unmatched. The CDR3 sequence: CASSLTGGDQPQHF. DNA for the CDR3: TGTGCCAGCAGCTTGACAGGGGGGGATCAGCCCCAGCATTTT. The complete variable domain, with remaining parts taken from reference TRBV7-2 and TRBJ1-5, reads GAGVSQSPSNKVTEKGKDVELRCDPISGHTALYWYRQSLGQGLEFLIYFQGNSAPDKSGLPSDRFSAERTGGSVSTLTIQRTQQEDSAVYLCASSLTGGDQPQHFGDGTRLSIL.

Worth noting for this clonotype: The junction departs from the called germline gene at one end, perhaps through a read error. This chain joins TRBV7-7 and TRBJ2-6, with D possibly being TRBD1 or TRBD2 (5 bases each). The CDR3 length is 16 residues. Germline V lookup: CDR1 SSHAT, CDR2 FNYEAQ (reference sequence). CDR3 sequence reads: CASSSGPTSGANVLTF. The CDR3 DNA reads as TGTGCTAGCAGCTCGGGACCGACCTCTGGGGCCAACGTCCTGACTTTC.